The 25 T cell receptor beta chains below come from one sample, sequenced in a study of T cell repertoires in aging, cancer and after chemotherapy. Amplification of TCR beta used genomic DNA extracted from peripheral blood. TRB rearrangements spanning V, D and J were amplified using mixed TRB-A/B primers. TCRdb reprocessed the multiplex PCR reads with MiXCR, giving one entry per CDR3 protein. Among around 13,000 distinct CDR3 sequences listed, roughly 36% were seen once. The sequenced sample was blood. These receptors all stem from a human donor in good health. The donor label of this sample is uncertain.

The chain employs TRBV19 and TRBJ1-1, with D perhaps matching TRBD1 (6 bases). Germline V lookup: CDR1 LNHDA, CDR2 SQIVND (reference sequence). This CDR3 spans 14 amino acids. V was shortened by 9 bases and J by 2 bases, with 16 bases between the two germline ends. In DNA, the CDR3 is TGTGCCAGCAGCTCAGACAGGATCAACACTGAAGCTTTCTTT. This encodes CASSSDRINTEAFF.

The sample holds a few counts of this clonotype. The rearrangement uses TRBV19 and TRBJ2-1; 12 positions agree with TRBD2. Trimming at V came to 3 bases and at J to 4 bases, leaving 10 bases not matched to a gene. From germline, CDR1 is LNHDA and CDR2 SQIVND (reference sequence). The CDR3 consists of 18 residues. Here the CDR3 DNA reads TGTGCCAGTAGTATTCCCCTAGCGGGAGGGATGAAGTACAATGAGCAGTTCTTC. Amino acid sequence: CASSIPLAGGMKYNEQFF.

This clonotype was observed a handful of times. This chain connects TRBV11-3 to TRBJ2-3; the D is unclear. Trimming removed 1 base at V and 1 base at J, with 6 bases between. From germline, CDR1 is SGHNT and CDR2 YENEEA. The length of the CDR3 is 14 residues. For the CDR3, the DNA is TGTGCCAGCAGCTTAGTCCGGGGCACAGATACGCAGTATTTT. Amino acids: CASSLVRGTDTQYF.

The chain carries TRBV5-1 and TRBJ2-3, with a tentative D call TRBD2 (6 bases). V lost 3 bases and J 0 bases, leaving 8 bases between the germline ends. The germline V gene encodes CDR1 SGHRS and CDR2 YFSETQ. The CDR3 runs to 14 residues. The CDR3 reads CASSSGVSTDTQYF. The DNA of the CDR3 is TGCGCCAGCAGCTCGGGAGTAAGCACAGATACGCAGTATTTT.

A remark on this clonotype: The junction does not match germline at one end; this may be a read error. The chain couples TRBV6-1 to TRBJ2-1, with unresolved D. The CDR3 has 13 residues. Germline CDR1 and CDR2: MNHNS and SASEGT. The CDR3 region has the DNA TGTGTCAGCAGTGATAACGGTTTGAATGAGCAGTTCTTC. Its protein product is CVSSDNGLNEQFF.

The chain joins TRBV18 to TRBJ1-5; maybe TRBD1 (6 bases). This CDR3 spans 17 amino acids. V dropped 2 bases and J dropped 7 bases, with 21 bases sitting between them. Germline CDR1 reads KGHSH; CDR2 reads LQKENI. The chain's CDR3 is CASSPGPRGGSAQPQHF. The CDR3 DNA follows: TGTGCCAGCTCACCAGGACCCAGGGGAGGTAGTGCGCAGCCCCAGCATTTT.

This clonotype was observed a handful of times. J is TRBJ1-6 and V is TRBV27; D not certain. V lost 0 bases and J lost 7, with 7 bases in between. Germline V gene data show CDR1 as MNHEY and CDR2 as SMNVEV (reference sequence). The CDR3 runs 14 residues. This CDR3 reads CASSLSVQNSPLHF. The CDR3 DNA reads as TGTGCCAGCAGTTTATCGGTTCAGAATTCACCCCTCCACTTT.

CDR3 nucleotides: TGTGCCAGCAGCCCATATATAGGACTGAGCACAGATACGCAGTATTTT. Translated: CASSPYIGLSTDTQYF. The chain employs TRBV28 and TRBJ2-3; D is perhaps TRBD2 (5 bases). Germline values: CDR1 MDHEN, CDR2 SYDVKM. Trimming cost V 6 bases and J 0 bases, with 16 bases left between them. The CDR3 is 16 amino acids.

In this sample, this clonotype turned up a few times. The chain has TRBV19 and TRBJ2-5; 7 nucleotides match TRBD1. The germline CDR1 and CDR2 sequences are LNHDA and SQIVND (reference sequence). J lost 5 bases, V lost 1 base, and 7 bases had no gene match. The CDR3 runs 15 residues. The CDR3 region is CASSIGRDRAETQYF. CDR3 DNA sequence: TGTGCCAGTAGTATAGGGAGAGACAGGGCCGAGACCCAGTACTTC.

This clonotype turned up a few times. The chain employs TRBV30 and TRBJ1-5, with D unresolved. V lost 1 base to trimming and J lost 0 bases, with 13 bases between them. CDR3 length: 16 amino acids. Germline V gene sequence: CDR1 GTSNPN, CDR2 SVGIG (reference sequence). The CDR3 here is CAWSAVGPYSNQPQHF. The DNA of the CDR3 is TGTGCCTGGAGTGCGGTCGGACCCTATAGCAATCAGCCCCAGCATTTT.

This clonotype is medium-sized within its sample. V gene TRBV11-1 combines with J gene TRBJ2-7; TRBD1 agrees at 8 bases. Germline V gene lookup returns CDR1 SGHAT and CDR2 FQDESV (reference sequence). CDR3 length equals 14 residues. The V segment lost 5 bases and the J segment 5 bases; nucleotides outside the gene matches: 8. The CDR3 sequence is CASSKPGQGHEQYF. As DNA, the CDR3 is TGTGCCAGCAGCAAACCCGGACAGGGCCACGAGCAGTACTTC.

This clonotype has more than one count but fewer than ten. This chain links TRBV15 with TRBJ2-2; D remains ambiguous. Germline lookup yields CDR1 LNHNV and CDR2 YYDKDF (reference sequence). The ends were cut back, 0 bases at V and 0 bases at J, with 11 bases in the middle. The CDR3 loop spans 17 amino acids. CDR3 in amino acids: CATSRDNTVANTGELFF. The CDR3, as DNA: TGTGCCACCAGCAGAGACAATACAGTCGCGAACACCGGGGAGCTGTTTTTT. Full variable domain (rest looked up from reference TRBV15 and TRBJ2-2): DAMVIQNPRYQVTQFGKPVTLSCSQTLNHNVMYWYQQKSSQAPKLLFHYYDKDFNNEADTPDNFQSRRPNTSFCFLDIRSPGLGDTAMYLCATSRDNTVANTGELFFGEGSRLTVL.

The chain carries TRBV19 and TRBJ1-2, with D possibly TRBD1 on 6 matching bases. In germline, CDR1 is LNHDA, CDR2 SQIVND (reference sequence). V gave up 8 bases and J gave up 6 bases, with 13 bases separating them. This CDR3 comprises 12 residues. The CDR3 DNA reads as TGTGCCAGTCGGGGGCTTTTAGATGGCTACACCTTC. This codes for CASRGLLDGYTF.

In this sample, this clonotype turned up a few times. The chain carries TRBV12-3 or TRBV12-4 and TRBJ2-3; tentatively, D is TRBD2 (6 bases). The V gene lost 6 bases and the J gene lost 0 bases, with 10 bases spanning the gap. This CDR3 is built from 14 residues. The chain's CDR3 is CASSRGTSTDTQYF. The CDR3 bases are TGTGCCAGCAGCCGGGGGACCAGCACAGATACGCAGTATTTT.

This clonotype has a single count. V is TRBV29-1 and J is TRBJ2-1; 13 bases fit TRBD2. V trimming: 5 bases; J trimming: 4 bases; junction bases outside the gene matches: 2. Germline V gene data show CDR1 as SQVTM and CDR2 as ANQGSEA. The CDR3 is made up of 14 amino acids. CDR3 bases: TGCAGCGTTAAACTAGCGGGAGGGTACAATGAGCAGTTCTTC. It specifies CSVKLAGGYNEQFF.

The rearrangement links TRBV27 to TRBJ2-3; the match to TRBD2 covers 9 bases. The V and J ends lost 5 bases and 0 bases, in that order; junction bases with no gene match: 6. CDR3 length equals 16 residues. CDR1 is MNHEY, CDR2 SMNVEV, per germline (reference sequence). CDR3 region: CASSAGLATSTDTQYF. In DNA, the CDR3 is TGTGCCAGCAGTGCGGGACTAGCTACCAGCACAGATACGCAGTATTTT.

The rearrangement links TRBV6-6 to TRBJ2-7, with D possibly being TRBD2 (7 bases). The length of the CDR3 is 14 residues. Trimming took off 2 bases at V and 7 bases at J, with 15 bases between the two ends. Germline-derived CDR1 and CDR2 are MNHNY and SVGAGI (reference sequence). This chain's CDR3 is CASSYTGQRGEQYF. CDR3 bases: TGTGCCAGCAGTTACACCGGACAGCGGGGAGAGCAGTACTTC.

The rearrangement uses TRBV5-4 and TRBJ1-1; no reliable D call. CDR1 SGHNT and CDR2 YYREEE come from the germline V gene (reference sequence). V lost 3 bases and J lost 1, with 13 bases in between. CDR3 size: 15 residues. Here the CDR3 reads CASSSDPDWNTEAFF. For the CDR3, the DNA is TGTGCCAGCAGCTCCGACCCCGATTGGAACACTGAAGCTTTCTTT.

The chain has TRBV5-4 and TRBJ2-3, with 7 bases lining up with TRBD2. The CDR3 loop spans 14 amino acids. V was pared by 1 base and J by 2 bases, with 1 base of the junction left unmatched. Germline CDR1 SGHNT, CDR2 YYREEE (reference sequence). CDR3 region: CASSLTSATDTQYF. Written as DNA, the CDR3 is TGTGCCAGCAGCTTGACTAGCGCCACAGATACGCAGTATTTT.

This clonotype was observed a single time. A much larger clone differs by one base, so this may be a read error. The CDR3 DNA reads TGTGCCAGCAGCGTAGAGCGAAAGGGGTATGGCTACACCTTC. As protein: CASSVERKGYGYTF. This chain connects TRBV11-3 to TRBJ1-2, with D perhaps matching TRBD1 (5 bases). Germline V gene data show CDR1 as SGHNT and CDR2 as YENEEA. The CDR3 totals 14 residues.

This clonotype was seen a handful of times. The chain is built from TRBV15 and TRBJ2-2; no reliable D call. The CDR3 spans 16 residues. Per the germline V gene, CDR1 is LNHNV and CDR2 is YYDKDF (reference sequence). V was clipped by 0 bases and J by 7 bases, with 15 bases between them. CDR3 region: CATSRDVGDDGGELFF. CDR3 DNA: TGTGCCACCAGCAGAGATGTTGGGGATGATGGCGGGGAGCTGTTTTTT.

The V gene is TRBV5-6, the J gene TRBJ2-5, with D possibly matching TRBD1 (6 bases). The CDR3 length is 15 residues. Trimming stripped 4 bases from V and 3 bases from J, with 16 bases between. Germline V gives CDR1 SGHDT, CDR2 YYEEEE. The CDR3 spells CASSPPWYREETQYF. CDR3 nucleotide sequence: TGTGCCAGCAGCCCCCCGTGGTACAGGGAAGAGACCCAGTACTTC.

This clonotype was seen more than once but under ten times. CDR3 sequence reads: CASSYGTITDTQYF. The CDR3 DNA reads TGTGCCAGCAGTTACGGGACTATCACAGATACGCAGTATTTT. This sequence joins TRBV6-5 and TRBJ2-3; 7 nucleotides line up with TRBD2. J gave up 2 bases and V 2 bases, and 1 base lay outside the gene matches. The CDR3 is 14 residues long. CDR1 is MNHEY, CDR2 SVGAGI, per germline.

The chain joins TRBV29-1 to TRBJ2-1; TRBD1 aligns across 12 bases. With V trimmed by 3 bases and J by 7 bases, 7 bases remained unmatched. The CDR3 sequence is 15 residues long. CDR1 is SQVTM, CDR2 ANQGSEA, per germline. CDR3 region: CSVEGGGQGANEQFF. In DNA form, the CDR3 reads TGCAGCGTTGAGGGTGGGGGACAGGGGGCGAATGAGCAGTTCTTC.

V gene TRBV7-6 combines with J gene TRBJ2-6, with 9 bases aligning to TRBD1. The ends lost 6 bases at V and 0 bases at J; junction bases unmatched: 12. The CDR3 has 19 residues. The germline CDR1 and CDR2 sequences are SGHVS and FNYEAQ. The DNA for the CDR3 is TGTGCCAGCAGGGGTACAGGGGGCTGGTATAGCTCTGGGGCCAACGTCCTGACTTTC. It is translated as CASRGTGGWYSSGANVLTF.